This T cell receptor beta chain is from a study of cytomegalovirus exposure and HLA in healthy donors. The PCR contained 60 Vbeta and 13 Jbeta primers. Profiling relied on immunoSEQ multiplex PCR, and the TCRdb table lists in-frame clones only, not all of them. The sample shows fewer than 85,000 clones, more than 75% of them seen only once. The CDR3 has 14 residues. V gave up 0 bases and J gave up 11 bases; unmatched junction bases: 5. CDR1 and CDR2 (germline): SGHRS, YFSETQ. This clone came up a few times. This TCR was recovered from a man in his forties or fifties in good health and CMV-seronegative. The V gene is TRBV5-1, the J gene TRBJ2-3; TRBD2 matches 11 bases. The sequenced material came from PBMCs. CDR3 coding DNA: TGCGCCAGCAGCTTGGGAACTAGCGGGAGATTGCAGTATTTT. As protein: CASSLGTSGRLQYF. The full variable domain, with the rest looked up from reference TRBV5-1 and TRBJ2-3, is KAGVTQTPRYLIKTRGQQVTLSCSPISGHRSVSWYQQTPGQGLQFLFEYFSETQRNKGNFPGRFSGRQFSNSRSEMNVSTLELGDSALYLCASSLGTSGRLQYFGPGTRLTVL.